These 7 T cell receptor beta chains were sequenced from one sample in a study of T-cell reconstitution after alpha-beta-depleted transplantation in children. Preparation of the TCRbeta library used unique molecular identifiers. TCRdb analysed the PCR reads with MiXCR anew, one entry per CDR3 protein. The table has almost 600,000 distinct CDR3 sequences, around 27% seen once. This specimen consisted of PBMCs, obtained before TCRalphabeta/CD19-depleted stem cell transplant. The receptors were sampled from a boy under two years old with Wiskott-Aldrich syndrome, due to receive a stem cell transplant.

There are a few counts of this clonotype. The chain employs TRBV20-1 and TRBJ2-3; 12 nucleotides line up with TRBD2. The CDR3 has 16 amino acids. The V gene's germline CDR1 is DFQATT and CDR2 SNEGSKA (reference sequence). The V and J ends lost 2 bases and 6 bases, in that order; junction bases with no gene match: 9. This CDR3 is CSARRMTSGGADTQYF. The DNA of the CDR3 is TGCAGTGCTAGACGCATGACTAGCGGGGGTGCGGATACGCAGTATTTT.

The J gene is TRBJ2-2, the V gene TRBV5-1; 9 nucleotides agree with TRBD2. V was clipped by 3 bases and J by 1 base; unmatched bases: 1. The germline CDR1 and CDR2 sequences are SGHRS and YFSETQ. The CDR3 contains 15 residues. CDR3 DNA sequence: TGCGCCAGCAGCTCTAGCGGGAAGAACACCGGGGAGCTGTTTTTT. It specifies CASSSSGKNTGELFF.

CDR3 residues: CASSSGATNSPLHF. DNA of the CDR3: TGTGCCAGCAGCTCCGGGGCGACTAATTCACCCCTCCACTTT. The chain is built from TRBV7-2 and TRBJ1-6; tentative D call: TRBD1 (5 bases). V lost 4 bases and J 6 bases, leaving 10 bases between the germline ends. Germline V gene lookup returns CDR1 SGHTA and CDR2 FQGNSA. This CDR3 is 14 amino acids long.

This clonotype was seen a handful of times. The chain is built from TRBV6-1 and TRBJ2-7, with D tentatively TRBD1 (6 bases). The germline CDR1 and CDR2 sequences are MNHNS and SASEGT. The CDR3 sequence is 13 residues long. The V gene lost 8 bases and the J gene lost 2 bases, with 13 bases spanning the gap. The CDR3 region has the DNA TGTGCCAGCGGGGCGGACAGACCCTACGAGCAGTACTTC. Translating gives CASGADRPYEQYF.

The chain has TRBV29-1 and TRBJ2-5, with no clear D. Germline-derived CDR1 and CDR2 are SQVTM and ANQGSEA. V lost 4 bases and J lost 0, with 6 bases in between. The CDR3 has 12 amino acids. This CDR3 is CSVVLYQETQYF. The CDR3 nucleotides read TGCAGCGTTGTCTTGTACCAAGAGACCCAGTACTTC.

This clonotype has more than one count but fewer than ten. The gene calls are TRBV14 and TRBJ2-7; 7 bases align to TRBD2. Germline V gene data show CDR1 as SGHDN and CDR2 as FVKESK. V shed 4 bases, J shed 0 bases, and the junction held 6 bases outside the gene matches. There are 15 residues in the CDR3. The CDR3 sequence is CASSLGTSASYEQYF. The DNA of the CDR3 is TGTGCCAGCAGCCTAGGAACTAGCGCCTCCTACGAGCAGTACTTC.

The chain recombines TRBV7-2 with TRBJ2-5; 9 nucleotides agree with TRBD1. Germline V gene lookup returns CDR1 SGHTA and CDR2 FQGNSA. This CDR3 is built from 15 residues. Unmatched junction bases numbered 11, after V lost 7 bases and J lost 5 bases. The CDR3 nucleotides are TGTGCCAGCATCCCCACACAGGGGGCATGGGAGACCCAGTACTTC. Protein sequence: CASIPTQGAWETQYF.